This entry concerns a single T cell receptor beta chain. What it binds is not known. The data were obtained in a study of T-cell memory formation after mild COVID-19. Germline CDR1 and CDR2: SGHTA and FQGNSA. The V segment lost 3 bases and the J segment 7 bases; nucleotides outside the gene matches: 5. The CDR3 spans 14 residues. Findings and limits, study-wide: Among contracting clones, CD4+ were mainly CM/EM and CD8+ enriched in EMRA.

TCRdb redid the calling of the 5' RACE reads with MiXCR, one entry per CDR3 protein. Of 200,000 to 250,000 distinct CDR3 sequences detected, 10% appear once; the ten largest clones hold 2.5% to 3.5%. The receptor was derived from a man between 18 and 29 years old who had mild COVID-19 (a few samples of this study predate the infection). Cell type and time point are not known. The V and J genes are TRBV7-2 and TRBJ2-1; 8 bases line up with TRBD2. The sequenced sample was PBMCs or a T cell subset sorted from them (not recorded which). The CDR3 DNA reads as TGTGCCAGCAGCTTCCGTCTAGCGGGTAATGAGCAGTTCTTC. It specifies CASSFRLAGNEQFF.